By sample share, the clone carrying this T cell receptor beta chain is medium-sized. TCRdb re-analyzed the PCR reads through MiXCR. The sample lists almost 25,000 clones; roughly an eighth were seen once. This record comes from a study of metastatic and nonmetastatic thyroid tumors. As for the study in general: The authors compared repertoires across blood and tumor or nodule tissue from malignant and benign thyroid patients.

Before thyroid surgery, none of the patients had received any treatment. Germline CDR1 SNHLY, CDR2 FYNNEI. V was trimmed by 4 bases and J by 5 bases, leaving 8 bases between them. The CDR3 is 13 amino acids. This chain links TRBV2 with TRBJ2-2; no reliable D call. This TCR derives from a female donor with papillary thyroid cancer or a benign thyroid nodule (not recorded which). Some clones in this sample may be carry-over from other donors' samples. Specimen: blood. The CDR3 bases are TGTGCCAGCAGTGGGTCCTATACCGGGGAGCTGTTTTTT. Translated: CASSGSYTGELFF.